This is a list of T cell receptor beta chains from one sample in a study of human T cells and chemical hapten exposure. Using its own MiXCR run on the RACE reads, TCRdb lists one record per CDR3 protein. The sample contains nearly 85,000 distinct CDR3 sequences, approximately 10% of which appear only once. The sample in question was whole blood, obtained in connection with sensitization to the hapten diphenylcyclopropenone (DPC). These receptor sequences come from a young man with alopecia areata. Some clones in this sample may be carry-over from other donors' samples. Each CDR3 is given with its conserved first and last residue. The D gene is left open where the match is weak. For some rows the clone size is stated as once, few or many, or as a class when expanded; others skip it.

cdr3_nt | cdr3_aa | d_call | j_call | v_call | clone_size | cdr3_length
TGCAGCGTCCTCGGTACATACACCGGGGAGCTGTTTTTT | CSVLGTYTGELFF | . | TRBJ2-2 | TRBV29-1 | . | 13
TGTGCCAGCAGCCTCAGCGGAAACATTCAGTACTTC | CASSLSGNIQYF | . | TRBJ2-4 | TRBV14 | . | 12
TGTGCCAGCAGTCCCCGGGACAGGGCCTTTGGCTACACCTTC | CASSPRDRAFGYTF | TRBD1 | TRBJ1-2 | TRBV12-3/TRBV12-4 | few | 14
TGCGCCAGCAGCCAAGAACGACTAGCGGGGGGGAGCTCCTACAATGAGCAGTTCTTC | CASSQERLAGGSSYNEQFF | TRBD2 | TRBJ2-1 | TRBV4-3 | few | 19
TGTGCCAGCAGCCAGCAGTGGGTGGGTGAAGCTTTCTTT | CASSQQWVGEAFF | . | TRBJ1-1 | TRBV11-2 | . | 13
TGTGCCAGCAGCTTGGGATATTTCGACAGGGACTATGGCTACACCTTC | CASSLGYFDRDYGYTF | TRBD1 | TRBJ1-2 | TRBV5-6 | . | 16
TGTGCCATCAGTGAGTCGCCCCTTCTAGCGACCCACGAGCAGTACTTC | CAISESPLLATHEQYF | . | TRBJ2-7 | TRBV10-3 | many | 16
TGCGCCAGCAGCTTCGGGGTTACCTACAATGAGCAGTTCTTC | CASSFGVTYNEQFF | . | TRBJ2-1 | TRBV5-1 | many | 14
TGTGCCAGCAGCTTAGCCAGGGCAAGCGAGCAGTACTTC | CASSLARASEQYF | . | TRBJ2-7 | TRBV11-2 | few | 13
TGTGCCAGCAGCTTAGTTGGGGGGCAGAGCGGGGAGCTGTTTTTT | CASSLVGGQSGELFF | . | TRBJ2-2 | TRBV7-2 | many | 15
TGTGCCAGCAGCTTAACTGGATCCTCGGCGGCCGAAGCTTTCTTT | CASSLTGSSAAEAFF | . | TRBJ1-1 | TRBV7-3 | many | 15
TGCAGTGCTCGCCGGGGGGCTTTACTAGTGGCCCATGAGCAGTTCTTC | CSARRGALLVAHEQFF | . | TRBJ2-1 | TRBV20-1 | many | 16
TGTGCCAGCAGCTTGGGACTCACGGGGCTCAGCACAGATACGCAGTATTTT | CASSLGLTGLSTDTQYF | . | TRBJ2-3 | TRBV5-5 | . | 17
TGTGCCAGCAGTCCGGACTTGTACCAAGAGACCCAGTACTTC | CASSPDLYQETQYF | . | TRBJ2-5 | TRBV6-2/TRBV6-3 | few | 14
TGTGCCAGCAGCCCAGGGGGCAGTGCAGATACGCAGTATTTT | CASSPGGSADTQYF | TRBD1 | TRBJ2-3 | TRBV28 | . | 14
TGTGCCAGCAGCATTATAACAGGGGAGCAGTACTTC | CASSIITGEQYF | . | TRBJ2-7 | TRBV13 | . | 12
TGTGCCAGCAGTTACGGGACAGGGGCCAATCAGCCCCAGCATTTT | CASSYGTGANQPQHF | TRBD1 | TRBJ1-5 | TRBV6-5 | . | 15
TGTGCCAGCAGCAAAAAGACAGGGCAATGGGAAAAACTGTTTTTT | CASSKKTGQWEKLFF | TRBD1 | TRBJ1-4 | TRBV14 | few | 15
TGTGCTAGTGGTTTGGTACGAGACGCACGCAATCAGCCCCAGCATTTT | CASGLVRDARNQPQHF | . | TRBJ1-5 | TRBV12-5 | few | 16
TGTGCCAGCATGGTTCAGGGCAGGGATGGCTACACCTTC | CASMVQGRDGYTF | . | TRBJ1-2 | TRBV28 | few | 13
TGCGCCAGCAGCCCTGGGAGGGCAGGGTCAGAGACCCAGTACTTC | CASSPGRAGSETQYF | TRBD2 | TRBJ2-5 | TRBV5-1 | . | 15
TGCAGCGTTTCCCCGGGACACCGACCTAGCACAGATACGCAGTATTTT | CSVSPGHRPSTDTQYF | . | TRBJ2-3 | TRBV29-1 | . | 16
TGCAGTGCGATAGGACAGGCCGGGGAGCTGTTTTTT | CSAIGQAGELFF | TRBD1 | TRBJ2-2 | TRBV20-1 | few | 12
TGTGCCAGCTCACCAGCGAAGGGGCCCAAGGAGTTT | CASSPAKGPKEF | . | TRBJ1-1 | TRBV18 | . | 12
TGCAGCGTGCATCAGGGTCACGAGCAGTACTTC | CSVHQGHEQYF | . | TRBJ2-7 | TRBV29-1 | few | 11
TGTGCCAGCTCACCATTTGGACAGGGAAATTCACCCCTCCACTTT | CASSPFGQGNSPLHF | TRBD1 | TRBJ1-6 | TRBV18 | few | 15
TGCGCCAGCAGCCAAGATGATGATCAGCCCCAGCATTTT | CASSQDDDQPQHF | . | TRBJ1-5 | TRBV4-1 | . | 13
TGTGCCAGCAATGACCAGGGAGTAAGGGAGACCCAGTACTTC | CASNDQGVRETQYF | . | TRBJ2-5 | TRBV6-2/TRBV6-3 | few | 14
TGCGCCAGCAGCCCCGGGACAGGGCTGATCAAGACCCAGTACTTC | CASSPGTGLIKTQYF | TRBD1 | TRBJ2-5 | TRBV5-1 | few | 15
TGTGCCAGCAGTGTTTCCCTCGACAGGATAGAAGGCTACACCTTC | CASSVSLDRIEGYTF | . | TRBJ1-2 | TRBV2 | . | 15
TGCGCCAGCAGCCAAGATCAAAGAGGTAGCGGGTTCTCTGGGGCCAACGTCCTGACTTTC | CASSQDQRGSGFSGANVLTF | TRBD2 | TRBJ2-6 | TRBV4-3 | many | 20
TGTGCCAGCAGGTACACCGGCGATGAGCAGTTCTTC | CASRYTGDEQFF | . | TRBJ2-1 | TRBV7-2 | . | 12
TGTGCCAGCAGGCCAACCCAGGGGCCGGCTGAAGTCCCGCAGTATTTT | CASRPTQGPAEVPQYF | . | TRBJ2-3 | TRBV11-2 | many | 16
TGCGCCAGCAGTAGAGAGGGGTTGCGTAGCCCCTACGAGCAGTACTTC | CASSREGLRSPYEQYF | . | TRBJ2-7 | TRBV10-1 | few | 16
TGCGCCAGCAGTGAGTCGGGCAGGGAACGGTACTTC | CASSESGRERYF | . | TRBJ2-4 | TRBV10-2 | many | 12
TGTGCCAGCAGTCTAGGGGGACAGAACACTGAAGCTTTCTTT | CASSLGGQNTEAFF | . | TRBJ1-1 | TRBV6-6 | many | 14
TGCAGTGCTATGGGGCAGGGTGGGAATCAGCCCCAGCATTTT | CSAMGQGGNQPQHF | . | TRBJ1-5 | TRBV20-1 | few | 14
TGTGCCACCGGGGGGCGGGTGGACATTCAGTACTTC | CATGGRVDIQYF | . | TRBJ2-4 | TRBV10-3 | many | 12
TGTGCCAGCAGCTCAGGGCTACAAACACCCCTCCACTTT | CASSSGLQTPLHF | . | TRBJ1-6 | TRBV11-2 | . | 13
TGCAGTGCTAGAGATCCGAGCGGGGGGGCGACAGATACGCAGTATTTT | CSARDPSGGATDTQYF | TRBD2 | TRBJ2-3 | TRBV20-1 | many | 16
TGTGCCAGCAGCTTATTGTCAGGGGCCCCCACAGATACGCAGTATTTT | CASSLLSGAPTDTQYF | . | TRBJ2-3 | TRBV11-2 | many | 16
TGTGCCAGCAGTTTAGTAAGGGGAGGCACCGGGGAGCTGTTTTTT | CASSLVRGGTGELFF | . | TRBJ2-2 | TRBV12-3/TRBV12-4 | few | 15
TGTGCCAGCAGCCCCCAAGCTACTGAAGCTTTCTTT | CASSPQATEAFF | . | TRBJ1-1 | TRBV7-8 | . | 12
TGCAGCGTTTCGAAGGGGGCGACCGGGGAGCTGTTTTTT | CSVSKGATGELFF | TRBD1 | TRBJ2-2 | TRBV29-1 | . | 13
TGTGCCAGCAGCCAACTGACGGGGGGGCCTACAGATACGCAGTATTTT | CASSQLTGGPTDTQYF | TRBD2 | TRBJ2-3 | TRBV7-3 | many | 16
TGCAGTGCGAAGACAGGGAGAGACATTCAGTACTTC | CSAKTGRDIQYF | TRBD1 | TRBJ2-4 | TRBV20-1 | many | 12
TGCAGTGCTAGAGATCGGGACAGGGGGCGCGTCTATGGCTACACCTTC | CSARDRDRGRVYGYTF | TRBD1 | TRBJ1-2 | TRBV20-1 | . | 16
TGTGCCAGTAGTATAGACAGTTCGAACACCGGGGAGCTGTTTTTT | CASSIDSSNTGELFF | . | TRBJ2-2 | TRBV19 | . | 15
TGTGCCAGCAGCCCTCAAGGGGGGGCCGAAGCTTTCTTT | CASSPQGGAEAFF | . | TRBJ1-1 | TRBV3-1 | many | 13
TGCGCCAGCAGCCAAGACAGGACCCTTAGCAATCAGCCCCAGCATTTT | CASSQDRTLSNQPQHF | . | TRBJ1-5 | TRBV4-3 | . | 16
TGTGCCAGCAGCGTTCAGGGGGCGCGGGGGAACACTGAAGCTTTCTTT | CASSVQGARGNTEAFF | TRBD1 | TRBJ1-1 | TRBV9 | many | 16
TGCAGCGTTGAACGCCAGATGAACACTGAAGCTTTCTTT | CSVERQMNTEAFF | . | TRBJ1-1 | TRBV29-1 | many | 13
TGTGCCAGCAGCCCCGTAGTACTAGCGGGGTACAATGAGCAGTTCTTC | CASSPVVLAGYNEQFF | TRBD2 | TRBJ2-1 | TRBV7-3 | many | 16
TGTGCCAGCAGCCTCACCTACGAGCAGTACTTC | CASSLTYEQYF | . | TRBJ2-7 | TRBV28 | few | 11